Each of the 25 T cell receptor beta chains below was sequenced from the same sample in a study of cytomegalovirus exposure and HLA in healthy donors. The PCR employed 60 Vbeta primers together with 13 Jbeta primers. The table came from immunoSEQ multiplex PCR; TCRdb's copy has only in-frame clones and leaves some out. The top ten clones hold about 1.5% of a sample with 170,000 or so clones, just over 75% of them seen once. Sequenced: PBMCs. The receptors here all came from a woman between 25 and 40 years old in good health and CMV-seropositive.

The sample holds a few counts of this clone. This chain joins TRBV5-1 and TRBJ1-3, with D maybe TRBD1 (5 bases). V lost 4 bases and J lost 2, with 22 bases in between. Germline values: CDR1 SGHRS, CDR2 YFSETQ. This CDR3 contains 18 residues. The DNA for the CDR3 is TGCGCCAGCAGCCGGGGGACCAAACGGGGGGGTACTGGAAACACCATATATTTT. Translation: CASSRGTKRGGTGNTIYF. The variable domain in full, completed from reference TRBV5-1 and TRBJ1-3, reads KAGVTQTPRYLIKTRGQQVTLSCSPISGHRSVSWYQQTPGQGLQFLFEYFSETQRNKGNFPGRFSGRQFSNSRSEMNVSTLELGDSALYLCASSRGTKRGGTGNTIYFGEGSWLTVV.

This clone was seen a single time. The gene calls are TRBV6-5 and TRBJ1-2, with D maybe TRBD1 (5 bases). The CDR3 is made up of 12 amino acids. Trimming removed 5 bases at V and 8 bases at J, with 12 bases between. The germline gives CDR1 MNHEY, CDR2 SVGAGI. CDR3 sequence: CASSAGYEGYTF. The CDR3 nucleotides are TGTGCCAGCAGTGCAGGGTATGAGGGCTACACCTTC.

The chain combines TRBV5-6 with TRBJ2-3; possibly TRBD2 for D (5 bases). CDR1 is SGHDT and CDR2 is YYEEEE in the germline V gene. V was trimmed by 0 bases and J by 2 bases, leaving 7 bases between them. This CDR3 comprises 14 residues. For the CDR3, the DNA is TGTGCCAGCAGCTTGGAGCGGCTCACAGATACGCAGTATTTT. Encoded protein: CASSLERLTDTQYF.

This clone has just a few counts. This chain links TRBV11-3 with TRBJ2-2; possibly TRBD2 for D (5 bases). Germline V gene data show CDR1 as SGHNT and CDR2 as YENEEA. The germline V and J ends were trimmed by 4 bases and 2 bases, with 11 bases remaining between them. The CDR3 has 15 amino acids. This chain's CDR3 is CASSWVEGNTGELFF. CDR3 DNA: TGTGCCAGCAGCTGGGTCGAGGGAAACACCGGGGAGCTGTTTTTT. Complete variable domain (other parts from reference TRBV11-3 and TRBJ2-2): EAGVVQSPRYKIIEKKQPVAFWCNPISGHNTLYWYLQNLGQGPELLIRYENEEAVDDSQLPKDRFSAERLKGVDSTLKIQPAELGDSAVYLCASSWVEGNTGELFFGEGSRLTVL.

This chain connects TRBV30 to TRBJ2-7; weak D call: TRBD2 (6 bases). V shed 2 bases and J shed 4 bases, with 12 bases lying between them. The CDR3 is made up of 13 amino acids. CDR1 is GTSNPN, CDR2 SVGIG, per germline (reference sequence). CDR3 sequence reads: CAWSRGSGYEQYF. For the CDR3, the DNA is TGTGCCTGGAGTCGGGGGAGTGGTTACGAGCAGTACTTC. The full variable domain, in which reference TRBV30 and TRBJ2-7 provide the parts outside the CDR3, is SQTIHQWPATLVQPVGSPLSLECTVEGTSNPNLYWYRQAAGRGLQLLFYSVGIGQISSEVPQNLSASRPQDRQFILSSKKLLLSDSGFYLCAWSRGSGYEQYFGPGTRLTVT.

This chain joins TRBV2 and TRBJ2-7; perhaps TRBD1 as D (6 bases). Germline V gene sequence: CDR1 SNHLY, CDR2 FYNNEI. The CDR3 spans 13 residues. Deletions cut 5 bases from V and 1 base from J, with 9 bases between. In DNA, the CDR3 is TGTGCCAGCAGTACAGGGCCATCCTACGAGCAGTACTTC. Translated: CASSTGPSYEQYF. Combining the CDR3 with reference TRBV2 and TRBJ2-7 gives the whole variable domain EPEVTQTPSHQVTQMGQEVILRCVPISNHLYFYWYRQILGQKVEFLVSFYNNEISEKSEIFDDQFSVERPDGSNFTLKIRSTKLEDSAMYFCASSTGPSYEQYFGPGTRLTVT.

Written as DNA, the CDR3 is TGTGCCAGCAGCTTCCTAGCGGGATCCTACAATGAGCAGTTCTTC. This translates into CASSFLAGSYNEQFF. The V call is TRBV7-8, the J call TRBJ2-1; 9 bases map to TRBD2. CDR1 SGHVS and CDR2 FQNEAQ come from the germline V gene. The CDR3 is made up of 15 amino acids. Germline trimming cut 3 bases from V and 1 base from J; bases unmatched to any gene: 1.

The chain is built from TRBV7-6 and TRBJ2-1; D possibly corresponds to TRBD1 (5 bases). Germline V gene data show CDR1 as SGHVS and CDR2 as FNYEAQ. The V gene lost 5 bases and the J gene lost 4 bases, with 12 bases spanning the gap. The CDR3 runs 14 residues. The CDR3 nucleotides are TGTGCCAGCAGCCGCTCATCAGGGTACAATGAGCAGTTCTTC. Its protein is CASSRSSGYNEQFF. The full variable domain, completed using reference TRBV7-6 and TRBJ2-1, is GAGVSQSPRYKVTKRGQDVALRCDPISGHVSLYWYRQALGQGPEFLTYFNYEAQQDKSGLPNDRFSAERPEGSISTLTIQRTEQRDSAMYRCASSRSSGYNEQFFGPGTRLTVL.

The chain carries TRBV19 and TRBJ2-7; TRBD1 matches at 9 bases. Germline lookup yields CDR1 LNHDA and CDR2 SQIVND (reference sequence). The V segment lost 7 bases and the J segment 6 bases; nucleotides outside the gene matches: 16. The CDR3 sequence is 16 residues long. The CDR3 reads CASNPTDRGPFGEQYF. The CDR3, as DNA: TGTGCCAGTAACCCAACGGACAGGGGCCCCTTCGGCGAGCAGTACTTC.

DNA of the CDR3: TGTGCTAGTGCCCCGGAGTGGCAGCCCCAGCATTTT. This sequence encodes CASAPEWQPQHF. V usage is TRBV12-5 and J usage is TRBJ1-5; D remains ambiguous. This CDR3 has 12 amino acids. Germline CDR1 is LGHNT and CDR2 is FRNRAP. With 7 bases removed from V and 7 bases from J, the gap between germline ends came to 11 bases.

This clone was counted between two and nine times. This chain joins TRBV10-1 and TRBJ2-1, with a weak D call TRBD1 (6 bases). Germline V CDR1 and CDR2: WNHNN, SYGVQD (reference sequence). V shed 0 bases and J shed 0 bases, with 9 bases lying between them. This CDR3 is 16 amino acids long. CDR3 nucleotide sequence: TGCGCCAGCAGTGAGTCGGGGGCCAGCTCCTACAATGAGCAGTTCTTC. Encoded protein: CASSESGASSYNEQFF.

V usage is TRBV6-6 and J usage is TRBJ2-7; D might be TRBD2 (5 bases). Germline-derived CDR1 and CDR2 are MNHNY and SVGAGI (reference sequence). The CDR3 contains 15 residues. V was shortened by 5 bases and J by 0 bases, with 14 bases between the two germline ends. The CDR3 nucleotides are TGTGCCAGCAGTACCATCGGGGAGTACTCCTACGAGCAGTACTTC. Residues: CASSTIGEYSYEQYF.

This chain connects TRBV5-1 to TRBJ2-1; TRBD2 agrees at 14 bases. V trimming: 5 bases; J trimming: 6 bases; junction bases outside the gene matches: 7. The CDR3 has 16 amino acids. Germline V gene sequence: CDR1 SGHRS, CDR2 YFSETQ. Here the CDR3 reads CASSRLAGGEGNEQFF. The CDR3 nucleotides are TGCGCCAGCAGTAGACTAGCGGGAGGGGAGGGCAATGAGCAGTTCTTC.

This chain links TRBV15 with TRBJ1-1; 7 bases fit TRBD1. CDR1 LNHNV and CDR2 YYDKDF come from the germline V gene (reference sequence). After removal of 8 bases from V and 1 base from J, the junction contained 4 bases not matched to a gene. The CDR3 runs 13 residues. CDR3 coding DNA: TGTGCCACCGGCGGACAGGCGAACACTGAAGCTTTCTTT. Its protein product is CATGGQANTEAFF.

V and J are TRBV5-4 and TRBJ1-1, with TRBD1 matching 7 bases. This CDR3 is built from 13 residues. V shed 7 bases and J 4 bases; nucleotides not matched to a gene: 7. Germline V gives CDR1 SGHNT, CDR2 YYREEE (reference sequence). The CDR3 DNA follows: TGTGCCAGCGGAACAGGGGAATCCACTGAAGCTTTCTTT. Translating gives CASGTGESTEAFF.

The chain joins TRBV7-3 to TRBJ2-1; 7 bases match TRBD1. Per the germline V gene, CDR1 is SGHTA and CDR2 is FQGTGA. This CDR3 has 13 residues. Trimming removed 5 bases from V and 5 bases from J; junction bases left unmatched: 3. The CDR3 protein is CASSRDRNNEQFF. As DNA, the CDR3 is TGTGCCAGCAGCCGGGACAGAAACAATGAGCAGTTCTTC. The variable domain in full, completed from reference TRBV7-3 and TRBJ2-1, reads GAGVSQTPSNKVTEKGKYVELRCDPISGHTALYWYRQSLGQGPEFLIYFQGTGAADDSGLPNDRFFAVRPEGSVSTLKIQRTERGDSAVYLCASSRDRNNEQFFGPGTRLTVL.

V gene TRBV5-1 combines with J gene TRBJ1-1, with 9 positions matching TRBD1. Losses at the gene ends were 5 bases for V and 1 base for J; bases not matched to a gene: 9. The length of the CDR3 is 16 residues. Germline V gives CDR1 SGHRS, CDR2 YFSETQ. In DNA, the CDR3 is TGCGCCAGCAGGTGGACAGGGGTGAACGGGAACACTGAAGCTTTCTTT. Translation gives CASRWTGVNGNTEAFF.

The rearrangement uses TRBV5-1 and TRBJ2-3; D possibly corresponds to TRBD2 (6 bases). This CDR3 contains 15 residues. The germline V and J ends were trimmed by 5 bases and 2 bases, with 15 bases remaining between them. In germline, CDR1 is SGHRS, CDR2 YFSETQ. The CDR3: CASRDTGTYTDTQYF. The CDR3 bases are TGCGCCAGCAGGGACACCGGGACTTACACAGATACGCAGTATTTT. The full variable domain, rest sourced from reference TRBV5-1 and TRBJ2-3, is KAGVTQTPRYLIKTRGQQVTLSCSPISGHRSVSWYQQTPGQGLQFLFEYFSETQRNKGNFPGRFSGRQFSNSRSEMNVSTLELGDSALYLCASRDTGTYTDTQYFGPGTRLTVL.

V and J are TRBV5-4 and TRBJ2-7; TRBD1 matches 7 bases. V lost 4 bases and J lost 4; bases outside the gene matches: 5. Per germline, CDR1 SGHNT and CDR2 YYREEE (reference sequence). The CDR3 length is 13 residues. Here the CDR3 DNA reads TGTGCCAGCAGCGGACAGGACCTATACGAGCAGTACTTC. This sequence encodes CASSGQDLYEQYF.

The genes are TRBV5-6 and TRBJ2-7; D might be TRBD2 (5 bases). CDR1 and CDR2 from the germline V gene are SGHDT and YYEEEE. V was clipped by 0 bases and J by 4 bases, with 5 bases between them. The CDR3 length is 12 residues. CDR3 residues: CASSLGGYEQYF. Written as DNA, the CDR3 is TGTGCCAGCAGCTTGGGAGGGTACGAGCAGTACTTC.

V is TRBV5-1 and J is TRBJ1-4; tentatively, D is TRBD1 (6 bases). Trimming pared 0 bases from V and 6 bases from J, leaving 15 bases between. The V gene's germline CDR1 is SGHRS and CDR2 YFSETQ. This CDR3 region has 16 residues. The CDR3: CASSLGQVQLDEKLFF. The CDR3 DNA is TGCGCCAGCAGCTTGGGACAGGTCCAACTGGATGAAAAACTGTTTTTT.

The CDR3 DNA follows: TGTGCCACCAAGACGGGAGAGAACTATGGCTACACCTTC. This codes for CATKTGENYGYTF. The chain employs TRBV10-3 and TRBJ1-2; D gene uncertain. Germline values: CDR1 ENHRY, CDR2 SYGVKD. The length of the CDR3 is 13 residues. Trimming cost V 10 bases and J 2 bases, with 14 bases left between them.

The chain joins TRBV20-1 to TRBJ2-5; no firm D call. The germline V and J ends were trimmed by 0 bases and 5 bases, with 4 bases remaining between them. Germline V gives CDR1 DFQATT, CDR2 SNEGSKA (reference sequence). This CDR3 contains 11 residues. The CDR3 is CSARDPETQYF. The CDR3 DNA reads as TGCAGTGCTAGAGACCCGGAGACCCAGTACTTC.

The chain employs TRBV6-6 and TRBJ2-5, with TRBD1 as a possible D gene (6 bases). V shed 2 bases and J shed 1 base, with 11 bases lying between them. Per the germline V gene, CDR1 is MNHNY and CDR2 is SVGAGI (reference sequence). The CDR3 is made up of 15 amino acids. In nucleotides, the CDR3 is TGTGCCAGCAGTTACGGGGGCAGGGTCCAAGAGACCCAGTACTTC. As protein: CASSYGGRVQETQYF.

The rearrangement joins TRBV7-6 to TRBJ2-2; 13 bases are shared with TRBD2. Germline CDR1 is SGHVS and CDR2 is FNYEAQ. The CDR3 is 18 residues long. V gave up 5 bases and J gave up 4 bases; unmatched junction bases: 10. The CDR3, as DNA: TGTGCCAGCAGCCTACTAGCGGGAGGGCCGGCCGGCACCGGGGAGCTGTTTTTT. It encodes CASSLLAGGPAGTGELFF.